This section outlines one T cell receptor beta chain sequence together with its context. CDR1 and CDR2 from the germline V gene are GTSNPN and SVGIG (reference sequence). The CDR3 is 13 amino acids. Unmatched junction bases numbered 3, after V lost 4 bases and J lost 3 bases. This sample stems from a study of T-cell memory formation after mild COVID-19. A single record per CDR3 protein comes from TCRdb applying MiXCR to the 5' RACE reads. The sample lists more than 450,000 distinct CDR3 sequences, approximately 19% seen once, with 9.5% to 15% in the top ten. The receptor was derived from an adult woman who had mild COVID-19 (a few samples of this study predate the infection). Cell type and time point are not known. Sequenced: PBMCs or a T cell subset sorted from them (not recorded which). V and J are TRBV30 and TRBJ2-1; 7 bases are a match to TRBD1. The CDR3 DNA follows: TGTGCCTGGATGCGGACAGGCTACAATGAGCAGTTCTTC. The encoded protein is CAWMRTGYNEQFF.